Shown below are 14 T cell receptor beta chains from a single sample sequenced in a study of shared clonotypes between healthy human individuals. Profiling relied on immunoSEQ multiplex PCR, and the TCRdb table lists in-frame clones only, not all of them. Of roughly 2 million clones in the sample, approximately 96% were seen once. Source material: naive CD4+ T cells sorted from blood. Subset described: CD45RA+ positively selected. The receptors come from a man aged 18 to 35 in good health.

The chain employs TRBV6-5 and TRBJ1-2; TRBD1 matches at 10 bases. J gave up 5 bases and V 2 bases, and 5 bases lay outside the gene matches. The CDR3 length is 15 residues. Germline-derived CDR1 and CDR2 are MNHEY and SVGAGI. Written as DNA, the CDR3 is TGTGCCAGCAGTTACCATACGGGACAGGGGTATGGCTACACCTTC. This gives the protein CASSYHTGQGYGYTF.

Turning to this clone: The sample has other DNA sequences that encode this CDR3 too. The chain recombines TRBV27 with TRBJ2-7; 7 bases agree with TRBD1. The CDR3 has 13 residues. Unmatched junction bases numbered 3, after V lost 6 bases and J lost 1 base. Germline V gives CDR1 MNHEY, CDR2 SMNVEV (reference sequence). CDR3 sequence: CASRAGGSYEQYF. CDR3 sequence (DNA): TGTGCCAGCAGGGCAGGGGGATCCTACGAGCAGTACTTC.

This chain uses TRBV19 with TRBJ1-1; D is unclear. With 4 bases removed from V and 4 bases from J, the gap between germline ends came to 19 bases. CDR3 length equals 16 residues. The germline gives CDR1 LNHDA, CDR2 SQIVND (reference sequence). The CDR3 reads CASSRTMGLGGTEAFF. Written as DNA, the CDR3 is TGTGCCAGTAGTAGGACGATGGGCCTTGGAGGCACTGAAGCTTTCTTT. The entire variable domain, with the rest obtained from reference TRBV19 and TRBJ1-1, is as follows: DGGITQSPKYLFRKEGQNVTLSCEQNLNHDAMYWYRQDPGQGLRLIYYSQIVNDFQKGDIAEGYSVSREKKESFPLTVTSAQKNPTAFYLCASSRTMGLGGTEAFFGQGTRLTVV.

V is TRBV10-3 and J is TRBJ2-2; D remains unclear. Trimming took off 0 bases at V and 8 bases at J, with 16 bases between the two ends. The V gene's germline CDR1 is ENHRY and CDR2 SYGVKD. The CDR3 runs 16 residues. The DNA for the CDR3 is TGTGCCATCAGTGAGTCGATTCCCGAACTGGGAGGGGAGCTGTTTTTT. This translates into CAISESIPELGGELFF.

The rearrangement links TRBV5-4 to TRBJ2-1; 11 bases map to TRBD2. Trimming at V came to 4 bases and at J to 6 bases, leaving 9 bases not matched to a gene. Germline assignment: CDR1 SGHNT and CDR2 YYREEE (reference sequence). CDR3 length: 16 amino acids. CDR3 coding DNA: TGTGCCAGCAGCCTGGGTACTAGCGGGGGTTTCAATGAGCAGTTCTTC. It codes for CASSLGTSGGFNEQFF.

This chain connects TRBV30 to TRBJ2-6, with D tentatively TRBD1 (5 bases). V lost 7 bases and J 0 bases, leaving 13 bases between the germline ends. The CDR3 length is 15 residues. CDR1 and CDR2 from the germline V gene are GTSNPN and SVGIG (reference sequence). Here the CDR3 DNA reads TGTGCCTCCTCCAGGGAACCCTCTGGGGCCAACGTCCTGACTTTC. This encodes CASSREPSGANVLTF.

The chain combines TRBV5-1 with TRBJ2-7, with no clear D. Germline CDR1 is SGHRS and CDR2 is YFSETQ. The V gene lost 5 bases and the J gene lost 2 bases, with 8 bases spanning the gap. The CDR3 is made up of 12 amino acids. This CDR3 reads CASRGETYEQYF. The CDR3 DNA reads TGCGCCAGCAGAGGTGAGACCTACGAGCAGTACTTC. The whole variable domain, remainder taken from reference TRBV5-1 and TRBJ2-7, is KAGVTQTPRYLIKTRGQQVTLSCSPISGHRSVSWYQQTPGQGLQFLFEYFSETQRNKGNFPGRFSGRQFSNSRSEMNVSTLELGDSALYLCASRGETYEQYFGPGTRLTVT.

The chain recombines TRBV4-2 with TRBJ2-3; 9 bases are shared with TRBD2. This CDR3 is 19 amino acids long. Germline trimming cut 0 bases from V and 6 bases from J; bases unmatched to any gene: 16. Germline V gene sequence: CDR1 LGHNA, CDR2 YNFKEQ. CDR3 DNA: TGTGCCAGCAGCCAAGATCTCGGGGCTAGCGGGGTCCGAGGGGATACGCAGTATTTT. Translating it yields CASSQDLGASGVRGDTQYF.

This rearrangement joins TRBV10-3 to TRBJ2-5; 11 positions agree with TRBD2. Trimming took 3 bases from V and 4 from J; bases not matched to a gene: 7. The CDR3 extends over 16 amino acids. From germline, CDR1 is ENHRY and CDR2 SYGVKD. Here the CDR3 reads CAISDGLAGGGETQYF. CDR3 nucleotides: TGTGCCATCAGTGACGGGCTAGCGGGAGGTGGAGAGACCCAGTACTTC.

This sequence joins TRBV19 and TRBJ2-7; TRBD1 agrees at 10 bases. Trimming took 3 bases from V and 3 from J; bases not matched to a gene: 8. Per the germline V gene, CDR1 is LNHDA and CDR2 is SQIVND (reference sequence). The CDR3 covers 16 residues. The CDR3: CASSIRTGQGIYEQYF. In DNA, the CDR3 is TGTGCCAGTAGTATTCGGACGGGACAGGGGATCTACGAGCAGTACTTC.

The rearrangement joins TRBV6-5 to TRBJ2-3; no clear D. In germline, CDR1 is MNHEY, CDR2 SVGAGI. V lost 2 bases and J 1 base, leaving 10 bases between the germline ends. The CDR3 has 15 residues. The CDR3 DNA follows: TGTGCCAGCAGTTACGGTGTCGCCCGCACAGATACGCAGTATTTT. Translating it yields CASSYGVARTDTQYF.

This clone was recorded once. The chain is built from TRBV9 and TRBJ2-1; possibly TRBD2 for D (5 bases). CDR3 length equals 13 residues. Trimming removed 3 bases at V and 6 bases at J, with 10 bases between. The germline V gene encodes CDR1 SGDLS and CDR2 YYNGEE. DNA of the CDR3: TGTGCCAGCAGCGGAGGACTGAGCAATGAGCAGTTCTTC. This encodes CASSGGLSNEQFF.

Concerning this clone: The identical CDR3 is also encoded by other nucleotide sequences in the sample. This chain joins TRBV6-5 and TRBJ2-7; D unresolved. The CDR3 totals 15 residues. V was shortened by 0 bases and J by 2 bases, with 11 bases between the two germline ends. Germline-derived CDR1 and CDR2 are MNHEY and SVGAGI. Here the CDR3 DNA reads TGTGCCAGCAGTTACTCCCGGCAGGCAGCCTACGAGCAGTACTTC. Translation: CASSYSRQAAYEQYF.

As for this clone: Other nucleotide sequences in the sample specify the same CDR3. The gene calls are TRBV7-9 and TRBJ1-1; no firm D call. The V and J ends lost 1 base and 4 bases respectively, with 7 bases between them. The CDR3 runs 13 residues. Germline values: CDR1 SEHNR, CDR2 FQNEAQ (reference sequence). CDR3 sequence: CASSLGGSTEAFF. Here the CDR3 DNA reads TGTGCCAGCAGCTTAGGGGGAAGCACTGAAGCTTTCTTT.